This TCR beta chain derives from a study of T cells in Graves' hyperthyroidism and ophthalmopathy. About the research overall: Upon initial diagnosis and before any treatment, peripheral blood was collected.

Researchers took RNA transcripts and amplified the TCR beta CDR3 regions from them. During a first-round RT-PCR of the TCR CDR3, the HTBI primer set was used. TCRdb ran MiXCR on the multiplex PCR reads and lists one entry per CDR3 protein. In the table there are nearly 600,000 distinct CDR3 sequences, approximately 15% of which are singletons. Ophthalmopathy in the patients scored at least 3 on Clinical Activity Score and at least 4 on NOSPECS grade, lasting under 3 months. This CDR3 contains 14 residues. V gave up 2 bases and J gave up 15 bases; unmatched junction bases: 10. CDR1 is ENHRY and CDR2 is SYGVKD in the germline V gene.

The source of this sequence is a young woman with Graves' ophthalmopathy. This chain links TRBV10-3 with TRBJ2-1, with 10 nucleotides matching TRBD2. Input material: blood. The CDR3 region has the DNA TGTGCCATCAGTGAGAATACTAGCGGGATCGGGTCGTTCTTC. It yields the protein CAISENTSGIGSFF.